This T cell receptor beta chain is drawn from a study of T cells in Graves' hyperthyroidism and ophthalmopathy. General observations from the study: Most thyroid clonotypes expanded above 0.001 appeared in blood too.

The study excluded patients with uncontrolled infection, other autoimmune disease, pregnancy or lactation. V was trimmed by 3 bases and J by 3 bases, leaving 11 bases between them. Germline V gene sequence: CDR1 LGHDT, CDR2 YNNKEL (reference sequence). The CDR3 totals 14 residues. RNA transcripts yielded amplified TCR beta CDR3 regions. RT-PCR in the first round (using the HTBI primer set) targeted the TCR CDR3. From the multiplex PCR reads, TCRdb called clonotypes with MiXCR, one entry per CDR3 protein. Among over 250,000 distinct CDR3 sequences listed, about 20% were seen once. This clonotype was picked up many times. Its target is unknown.

Material for sequencing was blood. The TCR originated in a man aged 25-45 years with Graves' ophthalmopathy. This rearrangement joins TRBV3-1 to TRBJ1-1; no clear D. The DNA for the CDR3 is TGTGCCAGCAGCCACACCGACGGTGACACTGAAGCTTTCTTT. The encoded protein is CASSHTDGDTEAFF. The variable domain in full, with the rest retrieved from reference TRBV3-1 and TRBJ1-1, is DTAVSQTPKYLVTQMGNDKSIKCEQNLGHDTMYWYKQDSKKFLKIMFSYNNKELIINETVPNRFSPKSPDKAHLNLHINSLELGDSAVYFCASSHTDGDTEAFFGQGTRLTVV.